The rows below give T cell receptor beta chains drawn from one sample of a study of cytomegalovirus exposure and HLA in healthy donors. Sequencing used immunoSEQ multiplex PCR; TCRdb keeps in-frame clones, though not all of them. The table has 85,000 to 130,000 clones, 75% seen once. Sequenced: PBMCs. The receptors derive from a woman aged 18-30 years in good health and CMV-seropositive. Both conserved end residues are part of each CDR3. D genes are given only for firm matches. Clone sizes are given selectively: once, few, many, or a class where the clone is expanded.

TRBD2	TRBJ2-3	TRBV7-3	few	CASSFPLAGVDTQYF	TGTGCCAGCAGCTTCCCGCTAGCGGGAGTGGATACGCAGTATTTT
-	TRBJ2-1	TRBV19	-	CASSIWANNEQFF	TGTGCCAGTAGTATATGGGCAAACAATGAGCAGTTCTTC
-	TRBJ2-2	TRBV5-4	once	CASSPIPSTSGELFF	TGTGCCAGCAGTCCGATCCCTAGCACCAGCGGGGAGCTGTTTTTT
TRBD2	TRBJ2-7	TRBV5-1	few	CASSLVGTSSYEQYF	TGCGCCAGCAGCTTGGTAGGGACTAGCTCCTACGAGCAGTACTTC
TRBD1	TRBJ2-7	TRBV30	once	CAWDRQGGSYEQYF	TGTGCCTGGGACAGACAGGGGGGATCCTACGAGCAGTACTTC
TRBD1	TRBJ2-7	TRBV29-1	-	CSAVGDSVSYEQYF	TGCAGCGCTGTAGGGGACAGTGTCTCCTACGAGCAGTACTTC
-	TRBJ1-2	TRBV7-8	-	CASKFYTGTNDYGYTF	TGTGCCAGCAAATTCTATACCGGGACAAACGACTATGGCTACACCTTC
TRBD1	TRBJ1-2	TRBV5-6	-	CASSWGTGDIYTF	TGTGCCAGCAGCTGGGGGACAGGGGATATCTACACCTTC
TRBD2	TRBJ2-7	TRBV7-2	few	CASSRGLAVFEQYF	TGTGCCAGCAGCCGTGGACTAGCGGTTTTCGAGCAGTACTTC
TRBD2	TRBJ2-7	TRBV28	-	CASRGAGGPYEQYF	TGTGCCAGCAGGGGGGCGGGAGGGCCCTACGAGCAGTACTTC
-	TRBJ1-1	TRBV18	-	CASSPQDRPNTEAFF	TGTGCCAGCTCACCACAAGACAGACCTAACACTGAAGCTTTCTTT
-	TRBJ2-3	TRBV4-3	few	CASSQDRSRIYTQYF	TGCGCCAGCAGCCAAGATAGGAGTAGGATTTATACGCAGTATTTT
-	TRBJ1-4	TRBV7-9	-	CASSLPIATNEKLFF	TGTGCCAGCAGCCTACCTATAGCAACTAATGAAAAACTGTTTTTT
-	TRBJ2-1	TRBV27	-	CASSFTASYNEQFF	TGTGCCAGCAGTTTTACTGCCTCCTACAATGAGCAGTTCTTC
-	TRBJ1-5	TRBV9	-	CASSVGGDSNQPQHF	TGTGCCAGCAGCGTAGGCGGGGACAGCAATCAGCCCCAGCATTTT
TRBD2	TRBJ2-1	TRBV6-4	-	CASSEWTSSYNEQFF	TGTGCCAGCAGTGAATGGACTAGCTCCTACAATGAGCAGTTCTTC
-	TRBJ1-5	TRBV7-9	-	CASSTSGDQPQHF	TGTGCCAGCAGCACTTCAGGGGATCAGCCCCAGCATTTT
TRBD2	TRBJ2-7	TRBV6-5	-	CASRSWTGGLYEQYF	TGTGCCAGCCGAAGTTGGACGGGAGGTCTGTACGAGCAGTACTTC
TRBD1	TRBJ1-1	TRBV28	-	CASSLVQGRTEAFF	TGTGCCAGCAGTTTGGTACAGGGGAGGACTGAAGCTTTCTTT
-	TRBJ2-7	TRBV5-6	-	CASSPASLGDSYEQYF	TGTGCCAGCAGCCCGGCCAGTTTGGGAGATAGTTACGAGCAGTACTTC
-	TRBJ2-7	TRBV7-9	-	CASSLDLGVYEQYF	TGTGCCAGCAGCCTCGACTTAGGGGTCTACGAGCAGTACTTC
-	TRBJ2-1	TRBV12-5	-	CASAVSISSSYNEQFF	TGTGCTAGTGCTGTAAGCATATCGAGCTCCTACAATGAGCAGTTCTTC
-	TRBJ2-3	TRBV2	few	CASSAGSHSTDTQYF	TGTGCCAGCAGTGCCGGGAGCCATAGCACAGATACGCAGTATTTT
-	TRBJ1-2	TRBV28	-	CASSSARGLDYGYTF	TGTGCCAGCAGCTCTGCCAGGGGCCTTGACTATGGCTACACCTTC
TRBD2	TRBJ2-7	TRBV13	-	CASSLVASGLTYEQYF	TGTGCCAGCAGCTTAGTGGCTAGCGGGCTTACCTACGAGCAGTACTTC
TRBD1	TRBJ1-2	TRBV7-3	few	CASSLTTDRGYYGYTF	TGTGCCAGCAGCTTAACGACCGACAGGGGATACTATGGCTACACCTTC
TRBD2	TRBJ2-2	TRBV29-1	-	CSVGISGMEAGELFF	TGCAGCGTGGGTATCAGCGGGATGGAGGCCGGGGAGCTGTTTTTT
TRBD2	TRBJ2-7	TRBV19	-	CASQAGDSYEQYF	TGTGCCAGTCAAGCGGGGGACTCCTACGAGCAGTACTTC
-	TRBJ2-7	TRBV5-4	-	CASSPAGRSSYEQYF	TGTGCCAGCAGTCCGGCGGGGCGCAGCTCCTACGAGCAGTACTTC
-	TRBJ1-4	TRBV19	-	CASSRGQISGGEKLFF	TGTGCCAGTAGTCGTGGACAGATCAGTGGGGGTGAAAAACTGTTTTTT
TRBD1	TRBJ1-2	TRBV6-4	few	CASSDSEDRGLYGYTF	TGTGCCAGCAGTGACTCTGAGGACAGGGGGCTTTATGGCTACACCTTC
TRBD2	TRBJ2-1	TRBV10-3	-	CAISDAGGPYNEQFF	TGTGCCATCAGTGATGCGGGAGGGCCCTACAATGAGCAGTTCTTC
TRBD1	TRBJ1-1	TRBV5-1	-	CASSPGQGAPTEAFF	TGCGCCAGCAGCCCGGGACAGGGGGCGCCCACTGAAGCTTTCTTT
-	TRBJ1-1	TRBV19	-	CASSMQGHRIIEAFF	TGTGCCAGTAGTATGCAGGGCCACCGGATTATTGAAGCTTTCTTT
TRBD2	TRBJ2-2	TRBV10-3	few	CAISGTSGRDGELFF	TGTGCCATCAGCGGGACTAGCGGGAGGGACGGGGAGCTGTTTTTT
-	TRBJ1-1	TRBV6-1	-	CASSLAGLQNTEAFF	TGTGCCAGCAGTCTAGCGGGACTCCAGAACACTGAAGCTTTCTTT
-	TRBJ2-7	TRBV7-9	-	CASSLLGFYEQYF	TGTGCCAGCAGCTTATTGGGCTTCTACGAGCAGTACTTC
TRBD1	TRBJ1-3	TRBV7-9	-	CASSLRQGSPSGNTIYF	TGTGCCAGCAGCCTCCGACAGGGGAGCCCTTCTGGAAACACCATATATTTT
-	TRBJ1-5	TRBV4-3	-	CASSQDRTGSNQPQHF	TGCGCCAGCAGCCAAGATAGGACGGGGAGCAATCAGCCCCAGCATTTT
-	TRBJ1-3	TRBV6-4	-	CASSGSDRGNTIYF	TGTGCCAGCAGTGGCTCCGACAGGGGAAACACCATATATTTT
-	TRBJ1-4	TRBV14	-	CASSQGLPGIGAYRWAYEKLFF	TGTGCCAGCAGCCAAGGCCTCCCCGGTATAGGGGCCTATCGGTGGGCCTATGAAAAACTGTTTTTT
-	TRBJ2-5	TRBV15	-	CATSEEAPPQYF	TGTGCCACCAGCGAGGAGGCCCCCCCCCAGTACTTC
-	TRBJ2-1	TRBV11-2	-	CASSLEALGAHNEQFF	TGTGCCAGCAGCTTAGAGGCCCTAGGGGCCCACAATGAGCAGTTCTTC
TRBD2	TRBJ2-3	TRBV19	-	CASTTAGGTDTQYF	TGTGCCAGTACAACGGCGGGAGGAACAGATACGCAGTATTTT
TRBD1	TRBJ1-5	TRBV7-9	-	CASEEGTASNQPQHF	TGTGCCAGCGAGGAGGGGACAGCTAGCAATCAGCCCCAGCATTTT
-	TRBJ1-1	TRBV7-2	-	CASTLVRLETEAFF	TGTGCCAGCACCCTAGTGAGGCTGGAAACTGAAGCTTTCTTT
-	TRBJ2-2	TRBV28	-	CASSSRPNTGELFF	TGTGCCAGCAGTTCTAGACCGAACACCGGGGAGCTGTTTTTT
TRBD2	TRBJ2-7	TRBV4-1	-	CASSQHGEKAGGYEQYF	TGCGCCAGCAGCCAACATGGGGAAAAGGCGGGAGGGTACGAGCAGTACTTC
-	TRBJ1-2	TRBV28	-	CASVSQGTLNYGYTF	TGTGCCAGCGTATCACAGGGTACCCTAAACTATGGCTACACCTTC
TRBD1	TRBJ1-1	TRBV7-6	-	CASSGRTGGPMNTEAFF	TGTGCCAGCAGCGGAAGGACAGGGGGCCCCATGAACACTGAAGCTTTCTTT
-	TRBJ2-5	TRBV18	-	CASSPQREETQYF	TGTGCCAGCTCACCACAGAGGGAAGAGACCCAGTACTTC
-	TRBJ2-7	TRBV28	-	CASSLRTGQYF	TGTGCCAGCAGTTTACGTACTGGGCAGTACTTC
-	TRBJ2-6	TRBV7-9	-	CASSDGPGANVLTF	TGTGCCAGCAGCGATGGGCCCGGGGCCAACGTCCTGACTTTC
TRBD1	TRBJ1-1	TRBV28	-	CASSSWTGNTEAFF	TGTGCCAGCAGTTCTTGGACAGGGAACACTGAAGCTTTCTTT
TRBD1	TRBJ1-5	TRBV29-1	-	CSATAGTGNQPQHF	TGCAGCGCCACCGCGGGGACAGGGAATCAGCCCCAGCATTTT
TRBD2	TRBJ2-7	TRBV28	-	CASSLGGQVGYEQYF	TGTGCCAGCAGTTTGGGAGGGCAGGTGGGCTACGAGCAGTACTTC
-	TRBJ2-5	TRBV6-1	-	CASSRALQYF	TGTGCCAGCAGTCGAGCGCTCCAGTACTTC
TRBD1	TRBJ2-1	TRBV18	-	CASSLTSGGSYNEQFF	TGTGCCAGCTCACTAACATCAGGGGGCTCCTACAATGAGCAGTTCTTC
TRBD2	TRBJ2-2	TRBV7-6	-	CASSRLAVNTGELFF	TGTGCCAGCAGTCGACTAGCGGTGAACACCGGGGAGCTGTTTTTT